The 12 T cell receptor beta chains below all came from one sample that was sequenced in a study of cytomegalovirus exposure and HLA in healthy donors. Method: immunoSEQ multiplex PCR; TCRdb's copy keeps in-frame clones and lacks some. The sample contains under 300,000 clones, about 90% of which appear only once. The sequenced sample consisted of PBMCs. Source of these receptors: a woman aged 25 to 39 in good health and CMV-seropositive.

This chain connects TRBV10-3 to TRBJ2-3, with D unclear. Trimming took 1 base from V and 4 from J, leaving 9 bases between them. The CDR3 is made up of 14 amino acids. Germline V gene sequence: CDR1 ENHRY, CDR2 SYGVKD. Here the CDR3 reads CAISEYDISDTQYF. The CDR3 nucleotides are TGTGCCATCAGTGAGTATGACATCTCAGATACGCAGTATTTT.

The chain carries TRBV7-8 and TRBJ2-3; the match to TRBD2 covers 12 bases. V was pared by 4 bases and J by 2 bases, with 10 bases of the junction left unmatched. The CDR3 has 18 amino acids. In germline, CDR1 is SGHVS, CDR2 FQNEAQ. CDR3 sequence: CASSYYTGTSGFTDTQYF. CDR3 sequence (DNA): TGTGCCAGCAGCTATTATACCGGGACTAGCGGGTTCACAGATACGCAGTATTTT.

CDR3 DNA: TGTGCCAGCACCACAACTAGCGGGATAGCTTACAATGAGCAGTTCTTC. Translation gives CASTTTSGIAYNEQFF. V usage is TRBV27 and J usage is TRBJ2-1, with 10 bases aligning to TRBD2. V lost 7 bases and J lost 4; bases outside the gene matches: 10. The germline CDR1 and CDR2 sequences are MNHEY and SMNVEV (reference sequence). The CDR3 consists of 16 residues.

V usage is TRBV15 and J usage is TRBJ1-2; D is unresolved. The V gene lost 2 bases and the J gene lost 2 bases, with 15 bases spanning the gap. The germline gives CDR1 LNHNV, CDR2 YYDKDF (reference sequence). The CDR3 loop spans 16 amino acids. CDR3 region: CATSRPGGRSNYGYTF. The CDR3 bases are TGTGCCACCAGCAGACCAGGAGGGAGGTCGAACTATGGCTACACCTTC.

The chain joins TRBV10-2 to TRBJ1-4; no clear D. V was pared by 1 base and J by 3 bases, with 12 bases between. From germline, CDR1 is WSHSY and CDR2 SAAADI. The CDR3 extends over 16 amino acids. The CDR3 is CASSEFRGEANEKLFF. CDR3 nucleotides: TGCGCCAGCAGTGAGTTCCGGGGAGAGGCTAATGAAAAACTGTTTTTT.

CDR3: CASPEGRYYGYTF. In DNA form, the CDR3 reads TGTGCCAGCCCCGAAGGGAGGTACTATGGCTACACCTTC. V usage is TRBV14 and J usage is TRBJ1-2; D is unclear. Trimming shortened V by 8 bases and J by 3 bases, and 13 bases separated the two germline ends. The CDR3 is 13 amino acids. Germline CDR1 and CDR2: SGHDN and FVKESK.

In this sample, this clone turned up a few times. The chain couples TRBV28 to TRBJ2-2; a possible D gene is TRBD1 (6 bases). This CDR3 region has 13 residues. Per the germline V gene, CDR1 is MDHEN and CDR2 is SYDVKM. Trimming removed 10 bases from V and 5 bases from J, with 14 bases in between. CDR3: CATTGWGTGELFF. CDR3 in DNA: TGTGCCACCACAGGGTGGGGTACCGGGGAGCTGTTTTTT.

This chain joins TRBV6-5 and TRBJ2-5; weak D call: TRBD2 (6 bases). There are 14 residues in the CDR3. Germline V gives CDR1 MNHEY, CDR2 SVGAGI. Trimming removed 0 bases from V and 6 bases from J, with 11 bases in between. The CDR3, as DNA: TGTGCCAGCAGTTACTCAGCGGGTCTGAAGACCCAGTACTTC. It specifies CASSYSAGLKTQYF.

The chain is built from TRBV18 and TRBJ2-7, with TRBD1 matching 9 bases. V was pared by 1 base and J by 6 bases, with 4 bases of the junction left unmatched. Germline values: CDR1 KGHSH, CDR2 LQKENI. The CDR3 contains 14 residues. This CDR3 is CASSPLGQGLEQYF. In nucleotides, the CDR3 is TGTGCCAGCTCACCACTGGGACAGGGTCTCGAGCAGTACTTC.

The CDR3 nucleotides read TGTGCCTGGAGGGGACTCGAAGTTGGGGAGGGTACGCAGTATTTT. Its protein is CAWRGLEVGEGTQYF. V gene TRBV30 combines with J gene TRBJ2-3; 7 positions match TRBD2. CDR3 length: 15 residues. Looked up from germline, CDR1 is GTSNPN and CDR2 is SVGIG (reference sequence). V was pared by 3 bases and J by 8 bases, with 14 bases of the junction left unmatched. Variable domain in full (rest from reference TRBV30 and TRBJ2-3): SQTIHQWPATLVQPVGSPLSLECTVEGTSNPNLYWYRQAAGRGLQLLFYSVGIGQISSEVPQNLSASRPQDRQFILSSKKLLLSDSGFYLCAWRGLEVGEGTQYFGPGTRLTVL.

J is TRBJ1-4 and V is TRBV18; 9 positions match TRBD1. In germline, CDR1 is KGHSH, CDR2 LQKENI. CDR3 length: 15 amino acids. V shed 6 bases and J 7 bases; nucleotides not matched to a gene: 9. CDR3 in amino acids: CASSKGQGLGEKLFF. The CDR3 bases are TGTGCCAGCTCGAAGGGACAGGGCCTTGGTGAAAAACTGTTTTTT. Variable domain in full (rest from reference TRBV18 and TRBJ1-4): NAGVMQNPRHLVRRRGQEARLRCSPMKGHSHVYWYRQLPEEGLKFMVYLQKENIIDESGMPKERFSAEFPKEGPSILRIQQVVRGDSAAYFCASSKGQGLGEKLFFGSGTQLSVL.

The V and J genes are TRBV29-1 and TRBJ2-2; a possible D gene is TRBD1 (5 bases). The germline V gene has CDR1 SQVTM and CDR2 ANQGSEA. With 7 bases removed from V and 5 bases from J, the gap between germline ends came to 17 bases. The CDR3 is made up of 14 amino acids. CDR3 in DNA: TGCAGCGCAGCGACAGTAAGGGATACCGGGGAGCTGTTTTTT. Translating it yields CSAATVRDTGELFF.